One sample yielded the 17 T cell receptor beta chains listed below, sequenced in a study of OX40 agonist ivuxolimab in advanced cancers. Produced via immunoSEQ multiplex PCR; TCRdb's table is partial and in-frame only. The profile covers around 67,000 clones, with 70% to 90% appearing a single time and 1.3% taken by the ten largest. This specimen was CD4+ or CD8+ T cells sorted from blood, taken in a trial of the OX40 agonist ivuxolimab. The receptors were sampled from an adult with an advanced solid tumor such as melanoma, head and neck, liver or kidney cancer.

The chain links TRBV7-2 to TRBJ2-3; tentatively, D is TRBD2 (6 bases). The V end was cut by 1 base, the J end by 7 bases, with 15 bases between. Germline V lookup: CDR1 SGHTA, CDR2 FQGNSA. This CDR3 is 15 amino acids long. For the CDR3, the DNA is TGTGCCAGCAGCTTAGTTTCGGGAGAGGGAAATACGCAGTATTTT. This gives the protein CASSLVSGEGNTQYF.

The table lists this clone with a few counts. The V and J genes are TRBV5-1 and TRBJ1-1, with no clear D. The germline V gene encodes CDR1 SGHRS and CDR2 YFSETQ. The CDR3 length is 13 residues. Trimming took off 6 bases at V and 3 bases at J, with 12 bases between the two ends. The CDR3 loop is CASNRGRDTEAFF. DNA for the CDR3: TGCGCCAGCAATCGCGGGCGGGACACTGAAGCTTTCTTT.

The chain is built from TRBV6-5 and TRBJ1-4; D is perhaps TRBD1 (5 bases). The germline V and J ends were trimmed by 6 bases and 2 bases, with 10 bases remaining between them. This CDR3 comprises 14 residues. Per the germline V gene, CDR1 is MNHEY and CDR2 is SVGAGI. The CDR3 loop reads CASRGGGTNEKLFF. DNA of the CDR3: TGTGCCAGCAGGGGCGGGGGGACTAATGAAAAACTGTTTTTT.

This clone was seen only once. V usage is TRBV11-2 and J usage is TRBJ2-5; 7 nucleotides line up with TRBD1. V trimming: 5 bases; J trimming: 5 bases; junction bases outside the gene matches: 8. Germline loops: CDR1 SGHAT, CDR2 FQNNGV. CDR3 length: 14 amino acids. The DNA of the CDR3 is TGTGCCAGCAGCACCAGGGGGTTACTGGAGACCCAGTACTTC. Translated, it gives CASSTRGLLETQYF. Together with reference TRBV11-2 and TRBJ2-5, the CDR3 gives the full variable domain: EAGVAQSPRYKIIEKRQSVAFWCNPISGHATLYWYQQILGQGPKLLIQFQNNGVVDDSQLPKDRFSAERLKGVDSTLKIQPAKLEDSAVYLCASSTRGLLETQYFGPGTRLLVL.

The rearrangement links TRBV5-4 to TRBJ2-2; D is possibly TRBD1 or TRBD2 (7 bases each). Trimming shortened V by 3 bases and J by 4 bases, and 13 bases separated the two germline ends. The length of the CDR3 is 15 residues. Germline CDR1 is SGHNT and CDR2 is YYREEE (reference sequence). CDR3 DNA sequence: TGTGCCAGCAGCTGGGAGGGGGCAAGCACCGGGGAGCTGTTTTTT. Protein sequence: CASSWEGASTGELFF.

The chain has TRBV30 and TRBJ1-1; TRBD1 matches at 12 bases. Trimming removed 5 bases from V and 6 bases from J; junction bases left unmatched: 7. CDR3 size: 14 residues. Germline V CDR1 and CDR2: GTSNPN, SVGIG (reference sequence). CDR3: CAWLTGTGGPEAFF. In nucleotides, the CDR3 is TGTGCCTGGCTGACCGGGACAGGGGGCCCTGAAGCTTTCTTT.

V gene TRBV27 combines with J gene TRBJ1-5; 9 bases are a match to TRBD1. This CDR3 has 17 residues. CDR1 MNHEY and CDR2 SMNVEV come from the germline V gene (reference sequence). Losses at the gene ends were 5 bases for V and 4 bases for J; bases not matched to a gene: 12. The CDR3 DNA reads as TGTGCCAGCAGTCCCGGGACAGGGTCTAGCCGAAATCAGCCCCAGCATTTT. Translation gives CASSPGTGSSRNQPQHF.

This rearrangement joins TRBV15 to TRBJ2-7, with 9 bases fitting TRBD2. The CDR3 is made up of 17 amino acids. Germline CDR1 LNHNV, CDR2 YYDKDF (reference sequence). After removal of 0 bases from V and 3 bases from J, the junction contained 9 bases not matched to a gene. In nucleotides, the CDR3 is TGTGCCACCAGCAGAGATAGCGGGAGAAACACGCACTACGAGCAGTACTTC. Protein sequence: CATSRDSGRNTHYEQYF.

The chain is built from TRBV27 and TRBJ1-5, with no clear D. The ends were cut back, 6 bases at V and 7 bases at J, with 13 bases in the middle. The germline gives CDR1 MNHEY, CDR2 SMNVEV (reference sequence). The CDR3 is made up of 13 amino acids. CDR3 loop: CASSLRDSQPQHF. The CDR3 coding sequence is TGTGCCAGCAGCTTACGGGATTCACAGCCCCAGCATTTT.

The V and J genes are TRBV7-9 and TRBJ2-2; D not certain. Trimming took off 1 base at V and 8 bases at J, with 11 bases between the two ends. Germline V gives CDR1 SEHNR, CDR2 FQNEAQ (reference sequence). CDR3 length equals 14 residues. CDR3 DNA sequence: TGTGCCAGCAGCTTAGGGGCTGAATCGGGGGAGCTGTTTTTT. Its protein is CASSLGAESGELFF. The whole variable domain, filled in from reference TRBV7-9 and TRBJ2-2, reads DTGVSQNPRHKITKRGQNVTFRCDPISEHNRLYWYRQTLGQGPEFLTYFQNEAQLEKSRLLSDRFSAERPKGSFSTLEIQRTEQGDSAMYLCASSLGAESGELFFGEGSRLTVL.

CDR3 protein: CASSSTGTGGKTQYF. DNA of the CDR3: TGTGCCAGCAGCTCAACCGGGACAGGGGGTAAGACCCAGTACTTC. This rearrangement joins TRBV7-2 to TRBJ2-5, with 11 bases matching TRBD1. The CDR3 is made up of 15 amino acids. The germline V gene encodes CDR1 SGHTA and CDR2 FQGNSA. V gave up 4 bases and J gave up 6 bases; unmatched junction bases: 7. Looking up the rest from reference TRBV7-2 and TRBJ2-5 gives the full variable domain: GAGVSQSPSNKVTEKGKDVELRCDPISGHTALYWYRQSLGQGLEFLIYFQGNSAPDKSGLPSDRFSAERTGGSVSTLTIQRTQQEDSAVYLCASSSTGTGGKTQYFGPGTRLLVL.

This chain connects TRBV19 to TRBJ1-5, with 7 bases identical to TRBD1. V lost 7 bases to trimming and J lost 3 bases; unmatched junction nucleotides: 15. The CDR3 has 17 residues. Germline CDR1 and CDR2: LNHDA and SQIVND (reference sequence). The CDR3 DNA reads as TGTGCCAGTACCTTGCCCGGGACAGTTTTCCCCAATCAGCCCCAGCATTTT. This translates into CASTLPGTVFPNQPQHF.

This chain connects TRBV29-1 to TRBJ2-2; TRBD2 matches 7 bases. Germline loops: CDR1 SQVTM, CDR2 ANQGSEA. The ends lost 4 bases at V and 6 bases at J; junction bases unmatched: 8. The CDR3 length is 14 residues. In DNA form, the CDR3 reads TGCAGCGTTGTGGAGCGGGAATCTGCCGGGGAGCTGTTTTTT. This translates into CSVVERESAGELFF.

The V call is TRBV6-4, the J call TRBJ1-5; tentatively, D is TRBD1 (5 bases). CDR1 MRHNA and CDR2 SNTAGT come from the germline V gene. The CDR3 loop spans 12 amino acids. The ends were cut back, 9 bases at V and 7 bases at J, with 13 bases in the middle. The CDR3 region is CARLRDGQPQHF. CDR3 DNA: TGTGCCAGACTCAGGGACGGGCAGCCCCAGCATTTT.

The CDR3 sequence is CASSLNKVHTGELFF. Here the CDR3 DNA reads TGTGCCAGCAGCTTGAACAAGGTTCACACCGGGGAGCTGTTTTTT. This sequence joins TRBV7-3 and TRBJ2-2; D call uncertain. Trimming shortened V by 3 bases and J by 3 bases, and 11 bases separated the two germline ends. The V gene's germline CDR1 is SGHTA and CDR2 FQGTGA. The CDR3 has 15 amino acids.

V usage is TRBV30 and J usage is TRBJ2-7, with a tentative D call TRBD1 (7 bases). With 0 bases removed from V and 5 bases from J, the gap between germline ends came to 14 bases. Germline values: CDR1 GTSNPN, CDR2 SVGIG (reference sequence). This CDR3 spans 14 amino acids. CDR3 coding DNA: TGTGCCTGGAGTGTACAACAGGGGAGGAACGAGCAGTACTTC. Residues: CAWSVQQGRNEQYF.

The V call is TRBV6-7, the J call TRBJ1-2, with D possibly matching TRBD1 (6 bases). TRBV6-7 is sorted into the ORF group, with uncertain function. V was shortened by 1 base and J by 10 bases, with 13 bases between the two germline ends. The CDR3 loop spans 13 amino acids. The CDR3 is CASSYLTGRNYTF. In nucleotides, the CDR3 is TGTGCCAGCAGTTACTTGACAGGCAGAAACTACACCTTC.